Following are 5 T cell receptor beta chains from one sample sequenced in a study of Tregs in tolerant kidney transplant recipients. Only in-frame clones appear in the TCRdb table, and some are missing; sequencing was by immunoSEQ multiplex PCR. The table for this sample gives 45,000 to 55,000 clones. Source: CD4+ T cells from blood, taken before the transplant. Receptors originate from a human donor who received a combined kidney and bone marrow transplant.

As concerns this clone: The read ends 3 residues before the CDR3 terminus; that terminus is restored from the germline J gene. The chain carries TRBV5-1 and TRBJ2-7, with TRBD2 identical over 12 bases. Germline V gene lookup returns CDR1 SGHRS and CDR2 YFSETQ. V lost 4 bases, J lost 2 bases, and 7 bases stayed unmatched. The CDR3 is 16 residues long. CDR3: CASSMTSGSLTYEQYF. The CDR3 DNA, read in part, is TGCGCCAGCAGCATGACTAGCGGGAGCCTGACCTACGAG.

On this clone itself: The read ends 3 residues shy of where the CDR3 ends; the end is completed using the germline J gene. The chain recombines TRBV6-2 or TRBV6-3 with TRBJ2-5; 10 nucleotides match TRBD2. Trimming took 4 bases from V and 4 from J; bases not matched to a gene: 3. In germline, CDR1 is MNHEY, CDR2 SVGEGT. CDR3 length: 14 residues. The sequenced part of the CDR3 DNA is TGTGCCAGCAGTTCACCTAGCGGGAGAGAGACC. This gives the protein CASSSPSGRET. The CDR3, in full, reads CASSSPSGRETQYF.

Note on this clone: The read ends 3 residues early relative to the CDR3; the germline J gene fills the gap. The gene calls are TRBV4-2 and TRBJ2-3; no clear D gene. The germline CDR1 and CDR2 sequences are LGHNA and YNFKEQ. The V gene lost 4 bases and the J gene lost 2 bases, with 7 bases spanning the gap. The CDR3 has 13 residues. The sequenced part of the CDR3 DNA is TGTGCCAGCAGCCTCACAACCACAGATACG. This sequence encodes CASSLTTTDT. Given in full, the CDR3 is CASSLTTTDTQYF.

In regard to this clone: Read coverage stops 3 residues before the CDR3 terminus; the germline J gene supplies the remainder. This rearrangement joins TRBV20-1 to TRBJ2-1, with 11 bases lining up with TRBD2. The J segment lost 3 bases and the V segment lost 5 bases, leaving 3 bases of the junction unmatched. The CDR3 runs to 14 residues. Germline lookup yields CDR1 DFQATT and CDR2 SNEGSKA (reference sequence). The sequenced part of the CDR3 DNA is TGCAGTGCTCCAGGGACTAGCGGCTACAATGAG. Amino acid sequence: CSAPGTSGYNE. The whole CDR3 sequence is CSAPGTSGYNEQFF.

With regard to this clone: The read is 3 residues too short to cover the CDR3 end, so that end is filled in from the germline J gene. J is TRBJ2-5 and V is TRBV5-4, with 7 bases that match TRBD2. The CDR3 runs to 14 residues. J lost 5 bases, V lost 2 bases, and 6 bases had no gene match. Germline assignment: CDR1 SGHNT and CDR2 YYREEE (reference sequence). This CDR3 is CASSLERESETQYF. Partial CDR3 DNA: TGTGCCAGCAGCTTAGAGCGGGAATCCGAGACC.